The T cell receptor beta chain described here comes from a study of blood T cells in healthy people across ages (dated by TCRdb to 2014 to 2015). For the study in its entirety: In model experiments, template switching captured about one uniquely barcoded TCR beta cDNA molecule for every two T cells. Donors were grouped into four age groups: young (average 16 years), middle-aged (39), aged (approximately 67) and long-lived (about 90). The study analyzed two additional independent replicas of 1 million unique cDNA reads from the same blood draw for two donors, one aged 18 to 30 and one aged 80 or older. To track age-related changes in TCR beta repertoire diversity, the study relied on deep sequencing normalized with unique cDNA molecular identifiers.

The 39 donors, aged roughly 6 to 100 years, were systemically healthy Caucasian individuals from Russia. Each donor gave approximately 9.3 milliliters of peripheral blood, collected into EDTA-treated Vacutainer tubes. Ficoll-Paque density-gradient centrifugation was used to isolate PBMCs, with at least 6 million per sample. Trizol reagent was used to extract total RNA from the PBMCs, yielding at least 6 micrograms per sample. The percentages of naive CD45RAhigh/CD27high T cells were determined by flow cytometry on a PBMC aliquot from every donor. Libraries were constructed by 5' RACE. The sequencer listed for this sample is Illumina HiSeq 2500. A second PCR of roughly 6 to 12 cycles was run with a J-beta primer mix and a sample-barcoded 5' primer. A unique molecular identifier was introduced onto each TCR beta cDNA molecule by a template-switch 5' adaptor carrying 12 random nucleotides. At least 2.5 million CDR3-containing paired-end reads were obtained from each sample. All of the RNA was converted into first-strand cDNA using the Mint cDNA synthesis kit, with a TRBC-specific oligonucleotide serving as the primer. All cDNA was treated with uracil-DNA glycosylase and then went through a first 18-cycle PCR with the universal primers M1SS and BC2_uni_R. The authors processed their data as follows. For normalization, 1 million high-quality reads were randomly selected from each sample, with every read carrying a distinct molecular identifier. Instead of being binned into consensus sequences, reads that shared molecular identifiers were thrown out. MiTCR, run with a Q25 quality threshold and the strictest error-elimination algorithm, handled CDR3 identification, clonotype clustering and error correction. Lower-bound total TCR beta diversity was estimated with a nonparametric unseen species model using Euler transformation. TCRdb redid the processing of the public reads, applying fastp at Q25 and MiXCR, and retained in-frame beta chains. Merged by CDR3 protein, the rows form single entries marked with the most common genes and DNA. These V and J calls rely on TCRdb rather than the paper's analysis. This sample has 540,000 or so distinct CDR3 sequences in its table, and around 24% of those were observed once. The ten most abundant clones make up approximately 8.7% of the sample.

This clonotype was detected a few times. Its antigen specificity is not known. The record has no base qualities; no much larger clone is one base away. Study-wide findings and limitations: Conclusive comparison of naive and antigen-experienced compartments was prevented by the profiling of bulk unsorted PBMCs. Total diversity estimates from one million sequenced T cells were considered lower bounds and underestimates. As age increased, observed TCR beta diversity per million T cells dropped in a roughly linear way, and a significant reduction was already evident by age 40. Because the CMV infection status of the donors was unknown, age-related changes in expanded clonotypes may potentially have been confounded. There was a strong correlation between observed TCR beta diversity and the percentage of naive T cells measured by flow cytometry. Compared with the aged group, the long-lived group had more naive CD4+ T cells, fewer expanded clones and increased TCR diversity, a pattern suggesting age selection.

The V end gives up 4 bases and the J end 5 bases, leaving 8 bases in the junction not matched to a gene. The CDR3 runs 15 amino acids, cysteine and phenylalanine included. Only the CDR3 part of the read is kept: 45 bases, read in frame from the first base. The germline V gene specifies KGHDR as CDR1 and SFDVKD as CDR2. The data were also submitted as part of a second study, on T cells of mothers and their children. Per the second study: Nine systemically healthy Caucasian individuals served as donors, namely three mothers together with their six children. cDNA synthesis used all of the extracted RNA, with approximately 1.4 ug of RNA in each 15 ul reaction. In the second PCR, sample barcodes and 2-4 random nucleotides were introduced via the M1S primer. Over 9.5 million TCR beta CDR3 reads were obtained for each mother, and millions of reads were obtained for each child. In both related and unrelated pairs, thymic selection shapes the output of TCR recombination in a similar way, with inherited differences having only a minor effect. Normalized repertoire overlap was always found to be slightly, but never significantly, higher in related mother-child pairs than in unrelated mother-child pairs. Persistent microchimeric T cell clones were not detected, at a sensitivity of approximately 98 clones per million clonotypes. To look for features that set related mother-child pairs apart from unrelated individuals, the researchers ran deep NGS to compare the TCR beta repertoires of mothers and children. The mean age was 40 +/- 4 years for the mothers and approximately 11 +/- 4 years for the children. After adapter ligation was performed with NEBNext reagents, the libraries were sequenced on an Illumina HiSeq 2000 with 100+100 nt paired-end reads. To prevent cross-contamination, the mother and child libraries were prepared a month apart and were sequenced in separate runs. For each donor, somewhere between about 450,000 and 2,000,000 distinct TCR beta clonotypes were identified. Naive TCR beta clonotypes were estimated from low-frequency clonotypes matched to each donor's FACS-determined naive share, without sorting.

The sequence derives from a boy aged 10-17 years in good health. Recombination connected TRBV24-1 to TRBJ2-5; TRBD1 agrees with 8 junctional bases. The sequencing input was blood. Here is the DNA: TGTGCCACCAGTGACTCCGACAGGGGCAGGGAGACCCAGTACTTC. Its amino acids are CATSDSDRGRETQYF.